This TCR beta chain was identified during a study of blood T cell repertoires in COVID-19. Study in general: Samples representing acute and convalescent COVID-19 were sourced from the United States, Italy and Spain. The analysed material was cDNA or gDNA that came from T cells, B-cell-depleted T cells, or PBMCs.

How the authors handled the data: Cell counts per sample came from amplifying reference gene primers. Generated by immunoSEQ multiplex PCR, the TCRdb table keeps only in-frame clones and is missing some. V and J calls and clone size follow that table, whereas D and trimming were derived from the DNA. Of 190,000 or so clones listed, around 88% were seen once; the top ten hold 4% to 5%. Between the trimmed V and J ends, which lost 3 bases and 4 bases, there was a span of 9 bases. Per germline, CDR1 SGHVS and CDR2 FQNEAQ. The CDR3 spans 13 residues. The rearrangement links TRBV7-8 to TRBJ2-5, with D possibly TRBD2 on 5 matching bases. The sample consisted of peripheral blood. The TCR originated in a woman aged 25 to 39 with acute or convalescent COVID-19. CDR3 bases: TGTGCCAGCAGCTTCGGGGAAGGAGAGACCCAGTACTTC. It codes for CASSFGEGETQYF.